These 21 T cell receptor beta chains were sequenced from one sample in a study of shared clonotypes between healthy human individuals. The repertoire was sequenced with immunoSEQ multiplex PCR; TCRdb's copy has only in-frame clones and lacks some. The sample has about a million clones, around three quarters seen once. Sequenced sample: memory CD4+ T cells sorted from blood. Stated subset: CD45RA-negative fraction. All receptors derive from a man between 18 and 29 years old in good health.

Details on this clone: The same CDR3 can be traced to other DNA sequences in this sample. CDR3 in amino acids: CASSPRTGTGELFF. The CDR3, as DNA: TGTGCCAGCAGCCCTCGGACAGGCACCGGGGAGCTGTTTTTT. The gene calls are TRBV9 and TRBJ2-2, with TRBD1 matching 7 bases. With V trimmed by 4 bases and J by 4 bases, 4 bases remained unmatched. This CDR3 region has 14 residues. Germline V lookup: CDR1 SGDLS, CDR2 YYNGEE.

CDR3 loop: CASSLVREAGMETQYF. The CDR3 nucleotides read TGTGCCAGCAGCTTGGTAAGGGAAGCAGGAATGGAGACCCAGTACTTC. This chain links TRBV5-6 with TRBJ2-5; no clear D. The CDR3 is made up of 16 amino acids. V was cut by 0 bases and J by 5 bases, with 17 bases left in between. Germline V CDR1 and CDR2: SGHDT, YYEEEE.

The chain employs TRBV21-1 and TRBJ2-7; the tabulated D call, TRBD1, remains unverified against the DNA. TRBV21-1 is a pseudogene segment. This CDR3 has 16 residues. The CDR3 loop is CASSKARSGGDNEQYF. The CDR3 nucleotides are TGTGCCAGCAGCAAAGCTAGGTCAGGGGGTGACAACGAGCAGTACTTC.

The rearrangement joins TRBV4-1 to TRBJ2-5, with D hard to call. The CDR3 is 13 residues long. V lost 0 bases and J lost 9, with 11 bases in between. CDR1 MGHRA and CDR2 YSYEKL come from the germline V gene. CDR3 nucleotide sequence: TGCGCCAGCAGCCAAGACTCCGCCTGGGCCCAGTACTTC. It encodes CASSQDSAWAQYF.

The rearrangement uses TRBV25-1 and TRBJ1-2; no clear D gene. The CDR3 sequence is 14 residues long. Deletions cut 5 bases from V and 6 bases from J, with 16 bases between. Germline V gene sequence: CDR1 MGHDK, CDR2 SYGVNS. CDR3 protein: CASSFSVMGHGYTF. CDR3 DNA: TGTGCCAGCAGTTTCAGCGTAATGGGCCATGGCTACACCTTC.

The chain joins TRBV29-1 to TRBJ2-3; D might be TRBD1 (5 bases). The germline V gene encodes CDR1 SQVTM and CDR2 ANQGSEA. Trimming cost V 6 bases and J 1 base, with 11 bases left between them. The CDR3 runs to 13 residues. CDR3 residues: CSVNVQGTDTQYF. The CDR3 region has the DNA TGCAGCGTCAACGTACAGGGCACAGATACGCAGTATTTT.

This chain uses TRBV7-9 with TRBJ2-1; D is perhaps TRBD1 (6 bases). V was trimmed by 2 bases and J by 4 bases, leaving 6 bases between them. The CDR3 is 13 amino acids. Germline V gives CDR1 SEHNR, CDR2 FQNEAQ (reference sequence). The CDR3 DNA follows: TGTGCCAGCAGCTTACAGGGGTACAATGAGCAGTTCTTC. Its protein product is CASSLQGYNEQFF.

CDR3: CASSLGLAVQDTQYF. The CDR3 DNA reads TGTGCCAGCAGTTTGGGACTAGCGGTTCAAGATACGCAGTATTTT. The chain is built from TRBV27 and TRBJ2-3; 11 nucleotides align to TRBD2. V was pared by 3 bases and J by 5 bases, with 4 bases of the junction left unmatched. The CDR3 totals 15 residues. The germline gives CDR1 MNHEY, CDR2 SMNVEV (reference sequence).

V is TRBV30 and J is TRBJ2-5; 8 bases are a match to TRBD2. The CDR3 contains 15 residues. Germline V CDR1 and CDR2: GTSNPN, SVGIG (reference sequence). V shed 0 bases, J shed 4 bases, and the junction held 7 bases outside the gene matches. CDR3 in amino acids: CAWSVVGGGAETQYF. The CDR3 region has the DNA TGTGCCTGGAGTGTAGTCGGGGGGGGCGCAGAGACCCAGTACTTC.

The table lists this clone with a few counts. The V and J genes are TRBV20-1 and TRBJ2-1; no clear D gene. Germline V gene sequence: CDR1 DFQATT, CDR2 SNEGSKA (reference sequence). V lost 4 bases and J lost 6, with 7 bases in between. There are 11 residues in the CDR3. CDR3 nucleotides: TGCAGTGCTATCATTCGCAATGAGCAGTTCTTC. Its translation: CSAIIRNEQFF.

V is TRBV7-8 and J is TRBJ2-5; 8 nucleotides line up with TRBD1. This CDR3 is 16 amino acids long. The ends lost 5 bases at V and 2 bases at J; junction bases unmatched: 10. Looked up from germline, CDR1 is SGHVS and CDR2 is FQNEAQ. CDR3 sequence (DNA): TGTGCCAGCAGCCCTCATGGACAGGGCGGTCAAGAGACCCAGTACTTC. Amino acid sequence: CASSPHGQGGQETQYF.

In DNA, the CDR3 is TGTGCCAGCAGCGCTCGGGACAGGGAGACTTCACCCCTCCACTTT. Translating gives CASSARDRETSPLHF. The rearrangement links TRBV7-9 to TRBJ1-6; TRBD1 aligns across 9 bases. The germline CDR1 and CDR2 sequences are SEHNR and FQNEAQ (reference sequence). V lost 5 bases, J lost 9 bases, and 8 bases stayed unmatched. The CDR3 runs to 15 residues.

The chain links TRBV7-2 to TRBJ2-2, with unresolved D. From germline, CDR1 is SGHTA and CDR2 FQGNSA. This CDR3 has 14 residues. V lost 3 bases to trimming and J lost 6 bases, with 11 bases between them. The CDR3, as DNA: TGTGCCAGCAGCTTCCTGGTTACATCCGGGGAGCTGTTTTTT. Its protein is CASSFLVTSGELFF.

DNA for the CDR3: TGTGCCAGCAGCTTGGAGGCAGGAGAGACCTACGAGCAGTACTTC. Its protein is CASSLEAGETYEQYF. This sequence joins TRBV5-4 and TRBJ2-7; the D is unclear. CDR1 is SGHNT and CDR2 is YYREEE in the germline V gene (reference sequence). The CDR3 length is 15 residues. The V end lost 0 bases, the J end lost 2 bases, and 12 bases lay between the germline ends.

This sequence joins TRBV27 and TRBJ2-2; 8 bases fit TRBD2. This CDR3 is 14 amino acids long. Per germline, CDR1 MNHEY and CDR2 SMNVEV (reference sequence). With 6 bases clipped from V and 4 bases from J, the junction kept 4 bases outside the gene matches. CDR3 sequence: CASSGLAGTGELFF. In nucleotides, the CDR3 is TGTGCCAGCAGCGGACTAGCAGGCACCGGGGAGCTGTTTTTT.

The CDR3 protein is CASTQGGGVDTQYF. The CDR3 DNA follows: TGTGCCAGCACCCAAGGAGGGGGGGTAGATACGCAGTATTTT. This chain links TRBV28 with TRBJ2-3; D is perhaps TRBD2 (7 bases). Germline V gene sequence: CDR1 MDHEN, CDR2 SYDVKM. CDR3 length: 14 residues. V shed 7 bases and J shed 5 bases, with 16 bases lying between them.

The chain has TRBV5-1 and TRBJ1-1, with 7 bases identical to TRBD1. The germline gives CDR1 SGHRS, CDR2 YFSETQ. The CDR3 has 16 amino acids. Trimming cost V 4 bases and J 4 bases; bases outside gene matches: 13. As DNA, the CDR3 is TGCGCCAGCAGCCCCCGTCCAGGGGGAGGGGGCACTGAAGCTTTCTTT. Translating gives CASSPRPGGGGTEAFF.

The chain is built from TRBV6-1 and TRBJ2-7; 10 nucleotides match TRBD1. The CDR3 consists of 15 residues. Germline-derived CDR1 and CDR2 are MNHNS and SASEGT. J lost 2 bases, V lost 7 bases, and 8 bases had no gene match. CDR3 protein: CASTLGGQGTYEQYF. CDR3 coding DNA: TGTGCCAGCACCCTAGGGGGACAGGGGACCTACGAGCAGTACTTC.

There are a few counts of this clone. The chain is built from TRBV18 and TRBJ2-7; TRBD2 matches 11 bases. Germline V lookup: CDR1 KGHSH, CDR2 LQKENI. V shed 4 bases, J shed 7 bases, and the junction held 6 bases outside the gene matches. CDR3 length: 14 amino acids. The CDR3 loop reads CASSLTSGGGEQYF. In nucleotides, the CDR3 is TGTGCCAGCTCACTTACTAGCGGGGGCGGGGAGCAGTACTTC.

V usage is TRBV9 and J usage is TRBJ1-6, with D tentatively TRBD1 (5 bases). CDR1 and CDR2 from the germline V gene are SGDLS and YYNGEE. There are 16 residues in the CDR3. Trimming took 0 bases from V and 8 from J, leaving 15 bases between them. CDR3 amino acids: CASSVGVGPRDSPLHF. The CDR3 bases are TGTGCCAGCAGCGTAGGGGTAGGCCCCAGGGATTCACCCCTCCACTTT.

This chain connects TRBV5-1 to TRBJ1-6; tentatively, D is TRBD1 (5 bases). Between the trimmed V and J ends, which lost 7 bases and 7 bases, there was a span of 15 bases. The germline V gene encodes CDR1 SGHRS and CDR2 YFSETQ. The CDR3 is 14 amino acids. The CDR3 here is CASAPGRENSPLHF. CDR3 coding DNA: TGCGCCAGCGCACCGGGACGGGAGAATTCACCCCTCCACTTT.